This T cell receptor (beta chain) was profiled in a study of read filtering for tumor transcriptome and immune sequencing (dated by TCRdb to 2018 to 2020). For the wider study: The cohort had 16 to 20 male and 14 female patients with a mean age of around 66 years, ranging from about 45 to 85. By revised international staging, eight or nine patients were R-ISS I, 15 to 20 were R-ISS II and about 7 were R-ISS III. After DNase treatment, whole-transcriptome libraries were prepared with the TruSeq RNA Access Library Prep Kit. Per sample, about 4.05 to 11 million TCR-region mapped reads were obtained with IR-seq, compared with only 85 to 1273 with RNA-seq. TCR repertoires obtained by targeted immune repertoire sequencing and by bulk whole-transcriptome sequencing performed on the same bone marrow samples were compared. A main aim was a read-filtering strategy for immune repertoire data, specifically whether clonotypes supported by a single read should be removed.

From the cysteine through the phenylalanine, the CDR3 covers 14 amino acids. The entry retains the CDR3 DNA only, 42 bases that are in frame from base 1. V loses 7 bases, J loses 0 bases, and the germline ends lie 11 bases apart. The paper as a whole reports these results and caveats: The correlation between IR-seq and RNA-seq shared clonotype proportions rose when single-read clonotypes were removed. The sorted CD138-negative fraction was a mixed bone marrow immune population, not purified T cells. Single-read clonotypes made up about four fifths of clonotypes but about 3.6% of total reads in IR-seq, and just under 75% of clonotypes and 40% to 45% of reads in RNA-seq. Compared with RNA-seq, IR-seq captured clonotypes at much greater depth and more reliably, and a smaller IR-seq throughput was enough to identify most of the shared clonotypes.

TCR libraries were constructed from 350 to 400 ng RNA using the Immunoverse kit, and molecular barcoded adaptors covering alpha/delta and beta/gamma chains were employed. TCR library preparation used the same RNA that was used for transcriptome sequencing. Sequencing of the TCR libraries was done on an Illumina HiSeq 4000 with 2 x 150 cycles. As for the original processing: With MiXCR, TCR reads were aligned to human V, D, J and C references and assembled into CDR3 clonotypes, with quality filtering and error correction included. Clonotype counts and gene usage diversity were analyzed with the tcR package in R. Raw mapping reads were checked after the RNA-seq reads had been mapped by STAR aligner version 2.5.3a onto the human GRCh37 genome. IR-seq fastq files were randomly downsampled with Seqtk 1.3 to test the effect of sequencing depth on detected clonotypes. TCRdb ran its own pipeline on the public reads, namely fastp trimming at Q25 and MiXCR clone calling, and kept in-frame beta chains. Rows with a matching CDR3 protein are joined into one entry that keeps the most common DNA and genes. The V and J calls were not made by the authors but by TCRdb's processing. In this sample the table shows tens of thousands of distinct CDR3 sequences, around 14% of which occur a single time. The ten largest make up over 40% of the sample.

This clonotype was counted at least ten times. The specificity of this receptor is unknown. Per-nucleotide qualities are absent, and no much larger clonotype sits a single base away. Bone marrow was sampled from every patient at the time of active disease. Isolation of bone marrow mononuclear cells was performed by Ficoll-Hypaque density gradient centrifugation. To remove myeloma plasma cells, the cells were labeled with CD138 magnetic microbeads on a MACS separator, and CD138-negative cells were then collected by negative selection. Purity of the isolated cells was checked by flow cytometry on an Attune NxT using CD138 antibodies. TRIzol reagent was used to extract total RNA, and a NanoDrop spectrophotometer was used to quantify the extracted RNA. For each patient, the CD138-negative bone marrow sample underwent paired RNA-seq and IR-seq.

Sequencing was carried out using a population of CD138-negative cells sorted from bone marrow. The intended sense of this specimen's cell subset or site label: bone marrow mononuclear cells depleted of CD138+ plasma/myeloma cells by negative magnetic selection. The TCR comes from a donor at least 40 years old with multiple myeloma. This chain joins TRBV12-3 or TRBV12-4 to TRBJ2-3; a tentative D match to TRBD1 spans 6 bases. Read as DNA, the sequence is TGTGCCAGCACAACAGGGCCAAGCACAGATACGCAGTATTTT. It encodes CASTTGPSTDTQYF.